The T cell receptor beta chain under discussion was sequenced for a study of blood T cell repertoires in COVID-19. At the level of the study: Whether acute or convalescent, the COVID-19 samples came from the United States, Italy and Spain.

Produced via immunoSEQ multiplex PCR; TCRdb's table is partial and in-frame only. Found here are some 300,000 clones, about 91% of them singletons; the top ten hold over 6%. The CDR3 is made up of 13 amino acids. CDR1 is SGHRS and CDR2 is YFSETQ in the germline V gene. V was clipped by 0 bases and J by 4 bases, with 7 bases between them. The TCR was taken from a woman in her 30s who had recovered from COVID-19. Source material: peripheral blood. The J gene is TRBJ2-5, the V gene TRBV5-1; D ambiguous. CDR3 in DNA: TGCGCCAGCAGCTTGGGGGCTCGAGAGACCCAGTACTTC. It specifies CASSLGARETQYF.